These 25 T cell receptor beta chains were sequenced from one sample in a study of Ad26.COV2.S vaccination and SARS-CoV-2 variants. Treatment given: some 20 received Ad26.COV2.S at low or high dose, single or two shots; 5 received placebo; per-sample allocation not given. Collection of samples fell on day 63 after the first vaccine or placebo injection. Produced via immunoSEQ multiplex PCR; TCRdb's table is partial and in-frame only. The table lists around 400,000 clones, approximately 91% of them singletons. Sample: peripheral blood, taken in a trial of Ad26.COV2.S vaccine versus placebo. Receptors were obtained from a person between 18 and 59 years old who received the Ad26.COV2.S COVID-19 vaccine or a placebo.

The rearrangement joins TRBV7-8 to TRBJ1-2; 7 bases line up with TRBD1. The CDR3 is 16 residues long. Germline V CDR1 and CDR2: SGHVS, FQNEAQ. After removal of 2 bases from V and 3 bases from J, the junction contained 9 bases not matched to a gene. The CDR3 DNA sequence: TGTGCCAGCAGCTTAAACGGACTCAGGGGGGACTATGGCTACACCTTC. Protein sequence: CASSLNGLRGDYGYTF.

The genes are TRBV5-8 and TRBJ2-1, with TRBD1 as a possible D gene (5 bases). The CDR3 spans 13 residues. Trimming cost V 0 bases and J 14 bases, with 15 bases left between them. CDR1 is SGHTS and CDR2 is YDEGEE in the germline V gene. The CDR3 protein is CASSLGPDRAEFF. In DNA form, the CDR3 reads TGTGCCAGCAGCTTGGGGCCTGACAGAGCAGAGTTCTTC.

This chain uses TRBV4-3 with TRBJ2-2; 12 bases fit TRBD2. The length of the CDR3 is 17 residues. Germline CDR1 is LGHNA and CDR2 is YSLEER. Trimming at V came to 4 bases and at J to 5 bases, leaving 8 bases not matched to a gene. The CDR3 DNA is TGCGCCAGCAGCCTCGCTACTAGCGGGAGGTCTACCGGGGAGCTGTTTTTT. Its protein is CASSLATSGRSTGELFF.

In regard to this clone: This sequence may be a read error, since a much larger clone differs from it by one base. The J gene is TRBJ1-6, the V gene TRBV19; a weak D match, TRBD1 (6 bases). There are 15 residues in the CDR3. The V end lost 1 base, the J end lost 7 bases, and 11 bases lay between the germline ends. Germline V gene lookup returns CDR1 LNHDA and CDR2 SQIVND (reference sequence). CDR3 nucleotides: TGTGCCAGTAGTATAGGCCCGACAGGAAATTCACCCCTCCACTTT. This encodes CASSIGPTGNSPLHF.

This chain links TRBV11-2 with TRBJ2-1; 8 bases are a match to TRBD2. CDR1 and CDR2 from the germline V gene are SGHAT and FQNNGV. This CDR3 contains 15 residues. V shed 5 bases and J 0 bases; nucleotides not matched to a gene: 3. This CDR3 is CASSPGTSSYNEQFF. The CDR3 region has the DNA TGTGCCAGCAGCCCCGGGACTAGCTCCTACAATGAGCAGTTCTTC.

This clone was counted between two and nine times. The V and J genes are TRBV19 and TRBJ2-3; a weak D match, TRBD2 (5 bases). CDR3 size: 16 residues. Germline V gene data show CDR1 as LNHDA and CDR2 as SQIVND (reference sequence). Trimming pared 4 bases from V and 1 base from J, leaving 15 bases between. CDR3 nucleotide sequence: TGTGCCAGTAGTAGGAATCGGGGAGTGGGCACAGATACGCAGTATTTT. Residues: CASSRNRGVGTDTQYF. Looking up the rest from reference TRBV19 and TRBJ2-3 gives the full variable domain: DGGITQSPKYLFRKEGQNVTLSCEQNLNHDAMYWYRQDPGQGLRLIYYSQIVNDFQKGDIAEGYSVSREKKESFPLTVTSAQKNPTAFYLCASSRNRGVGTDTQYFGPGTRLTVL.

The chain employs TRBV19 and TRBJ1-2; no reliable D call. V was cut by 2 bases and J by 1 base, with 11 bases left in between. Germline V gene data show CDR1 as LNHDA and CDR2 as SQIVND (reference sequence). This CDR3 spans 15 amino acids. The CDR3 bases are TGTGCCAGTAGTATAAGACCTGGGGATAACTATGGCTACACCTTC. This gives the protein CASSIRPGDNYGYTF.

CDR3: CASSLGTSGNEQFF. In DNA form, the CDR3 reads TGTGCCAGCAGCCTCGGGACTAGCGGGAATGAGCAGTTCTTC. This chain uses TRBV21-1 with TRBJ2-1; TRBD2 was called by the table and not checked on the DNA. TRBV21-1 is a pseudogene. The CDR3 runs 14 residues.

The V call is TRBV3-1 (or the pseudogene TRBV3-2), the J call TRBJ1-2; D possibly corresponds to TRBD1 (5 bases). Trimming removed 1 base from V and 5 bases from J, with 11 bases in between. CDR3 length: 14 amino acids. The germline V gene has CDR1 LGHDT and CDR2 YNNKEL (reference sequence). The CDR3 loop reads CASSQGGHTYGYTF. CDR3 nucleotides: TGTGCCAGCAGCCAAGGTGGACATACTTATGGCTACACCTTC.

V usage is TRBV6-5 and J usage is TRBJ1-2, with 10 bases that match TRBD1. The CDR3 totals 14 residues. The ends lost 5 bases at V and 8 bases at J; junction bases unmatched: 8. Per the germline V gene, CDR1 is MNHEY and CDR2 is SVGAGI. The CDR3 DNA reads as TGTGCCAGCAGTCAGGACAGGGGGGCCTTGGGCTACACCTTC. Protein: CASSQDRGALGYTF.

This chain links TRBV28 with TRBJ2-7, with TRBD2 matching over 9 bases. The junction had 15 bases not matched to a gene; V was cut back by 4 bases and J by 5 bases. The CDR3 loop spans 17 amino acids. Germline CDR1 MDHEN, CDR2 SYDVKM. The CDR3 region has the DNA TGTGCCAGCAGTTGGTATTTTGCGGCGGGAGGGTATAACGAGCAGTACTTC. It translates to CASSWYFAAGGYNEQYF.

V gene TRBV5-6 combines with J gene TRBJ2-3, with 9 bases fitting TRBD2. CDR1 and CDR2 from the germline V gene are SGHDT and YYEEEE. With 3 bases clipped from V and 1 base from J, the junction kept 6 bases outside the gene matches. The CDR3 runs to 16 residues. The CDR3 here is CASSSPGLARTDTQYF. The CDR3 bases are TGTGCCAGCAGCTCACCGGGACTAGCACGCACAGATACGCAGTATTTT.

The chain is built from TRBV9 and TRBJ2-5; 11 nucleotides line up with TRBD2. The trim removed 4 bases at V and 11 bases at J, leaving 10 bases unmatched. CDR1 is SGDLS, CDR2 YYNGEE, per germline. The CDR3 sequence is 14 residues long. The CDR3 bases are TGTGCCAGCAGCTCTCTTACTAGCGGGAGTATTCAGTACTTC. Protein sequence: CASSSLTSGSIQYF.

This sequence joins TRBV9 and TRBJ2-1; 10 nucleotides align to TRBD2. Germline V gene lookup returns CDR1 SGDLS and CDR2 YYNGEE. The CDR3 consists of 16 residues. The trim removed 0 bases at V and 6 bases at J, leaving 6 bases unmatched. CDR3 nucleotides: TGTGCCAGCAGCGTAGATATAAGCGGGAGGGCCAATGAGCAGTTCTTC. Translated: CASSVDISGRANEQFF.

The chain uses TRBV5-4 and TRBJ1-1; a possible D gene is TRBD1 (6 bases). CDR1 and CDR2 (germline): SGHNT, YYREEE (reference sequence). The CDR3 totals 16 residues. V was clipped by 4 bases and J by 5 bases, with 21 bases between them. The CDR3 loop reads CASSPDGGRAATEAFF. CDR3 DNA sequence: TGTGCCAGCAGCCCCGACGGGGGCCGCGCGGCGACTGAAGCTTTCTTT. Drawing the rest from reference TRBV5-4 and TRBJ1-1, the complete variable domain is ETGVTQSPTHLIKTRGQQVTLRCSSQSGHNTVSWYQQALGQGPQFIFQYYREEENGRGNFPPRFSGLQFPNYSSELNVNALELDDSALYLCASSPDGGRAATEAFFGQGTRLTVV.

The chain employs TRBV9 and TRBJ2-2, with D possibly called TRBD1 or TRBD2 (5 bases each). V was trimmed by 1 base and J by 0 bases, leaving 10 bases between them. This CDR3 comprises 16 residues. Germline V CDR1 and CDR2: SGDLS, YYNGEE. The CDR3 loop reads CASSVSGRANTGELFF. The CDR3 DNA follows: TGTGCCAGCAGCGTATCGGGACGCGCGAACACCGGGGAGCTGTTTTTT. Full variable domain (missing parts from reference TRBV9 and TRBJ2-2): DSGVTQTPKHLITATGQRVTLRCSPRSGDLSVYWYQQSLDQGLQFLIQYYNGEERAKGNILERFSAQQFPDLHSELNLSSLELGDSALYFCASSVSGRANTGELFFGEGSRLTVL.

The CDR3 nucleotides read TGTGCCAGCAGCTGGTCTGGGCAGAGAGAGACCCAGTACTTC. This encodes CASSWSGQRETQYF. V and J are TRBV7-9 and TRBJ2-5; D remains ambiguous. The CDR3 sequence is 14 residues long. Germline CDR1 and CDR2: SEHNR and FQNEAQ (reference sequence). The V end lost 4 bases, the J end lost 4 bases, and 13 bases lay between the germline ends. Combining the CDR3 with reference TRBV7-9 and TRBJ2-5 gives the whole variable domain DTGVSQNPRHKITKRGQNVTFRCDPISEHNRLYWYRQTLGQGPEFLTYFQNEAQLEKSRLLSDRFSAERPKGSFSTLEIQRTEQGDSAMYLCASSWSGQRETQYFGPGTRLLVL.

The rearrangement links TRBV5-1 to TRBJ2-5, with 7 bases fitting TRBD2. Germline trimming cut 4 bases from V and 5 bases from J; bases unmatched to any gene: 11. The CDR3 extends over 15 amino acids. The germline V gene has CDR1 SGHRS and CDR2 YFSETQ. CDR3 sequence reads: CASSQEKAGDETQYF. CDR3 in DNA: TGCGCCAGCAGCCAAGAGAAGGCGGGAGATGAGACCCAGTACTTC.

The V gene is TRBV12-5, the J gene TRBJ2-2, with D possibly called TRBD1 or TRBD2 (5 bases each). V gave up 5 bases and J gave up 6 bases, with 16 bases separating them. In germline, CDR1 is LGHNT, CDR2 FRNRAP. This CDR3 is 15 amino acids long. The CDR3 DNA sequence: TGTGCTAGTGGTCTGTCAGTAGTGGGGGCCGGGGAGCTGTTTTTT. This translates into CASGLSVVGAGELFF.

The chain combines TRBV2 with TRBJ2-7; maybe TRBD1 (7 bases). The CDR3 consists of 14 residues. Germline V gene data show CDR1 as SNHLY and CDR2 as FYNNEI. V gave up 6 bases and J gave up 5 bases, with 17 bases separating them. CDR3 residues: CASREGAFRDEQYF. For the CDR3, the DNA is TGTGCCAGCAGGGAGGGGGCTTTCAGGGACGAGCAGTACTTC.

The chain employs TRBV7-9 and TRBJ2-1; 10 nucleotides line up with TRBD1. The CDR3 spans 15 residues. Trimming at V came to 2 bases and at J to 8 bases, leaving 6 bases not matched to a gene. The germline gives CDR1 SEHNR, CDR2 FQNEAQ (reference sequence). This CDR3 reads CASSLRQGAQDEQFF. Here the CDR3 DNA reads TGTGCCAGCAGCTTAAGACAGGGGGCGCAAGATGAGCAGTTCTTC.

J is TRBJ2-3 and V is TRBV4-1; D is unresolved. The CDR3 runs 13 residues. V was clipped by 2 bases and J by 1 base, with 4 bases between them. CDR1 and CDR2 from the germline V gene are MGHRA and YSYEKL. The CDR3 nucleotides read TGCGCCAGCAGCCAACAGGGCACAGATACGCAGTATTTT. Its translation is CASSQQGTDTQYF.

This clone occurred once. The chain links TRBV5-1 to TRBJ2-3; D perhaps matches TRBD1 (5 bases). The length of the CDR3 is 15 residues. Germline CDR1 SGHRS, CDR2 YFSETQ. V was cut by 5 bases and J by 2 bases, with 15 bases left in between. CDR3 nucleotide sequence: TGCGCCAGCAGGCAGACAGCGTACTCCACAGATACGCAGTATTTT. It yields the protein CASRQTAYSTDTQYF.

The chain uses TRBV28 and TRBJ1-5; TRBD1 agrees at 7 bases. Germline V gene data show CDR1 as MDHEN and CDR2 as SYDVKM. V shed 5 bases, J shed 2 bases, and the junction held 12 bases outside the gene matches. This CDR3 comprises 17 residues. The CDR3 region has the DNA TGTGCCAGCAGTCTCGAAACCCGGACAGGACGCAATCAGCCCCAGCATTTT. Translating it yields CASSLETRTGRNQPQHF.

V and J are TRBV7-2 and TRBJ1-2, with 7 bases that match TRBD1. The CDR3 has 14 residues. CDR1 and CDR2 (germline): SGHTA, FQGNSA. V trimming: 4 bases; J trimming: 4 bases; junction bases outside the gene matches: 6. CDR3 region: CASSSGQVGYGYTF. In DNA form, the CDR3 reads TGTGCCAGCAGCTCTGGACAGGTCGGCTATGGCTACACCTTC.